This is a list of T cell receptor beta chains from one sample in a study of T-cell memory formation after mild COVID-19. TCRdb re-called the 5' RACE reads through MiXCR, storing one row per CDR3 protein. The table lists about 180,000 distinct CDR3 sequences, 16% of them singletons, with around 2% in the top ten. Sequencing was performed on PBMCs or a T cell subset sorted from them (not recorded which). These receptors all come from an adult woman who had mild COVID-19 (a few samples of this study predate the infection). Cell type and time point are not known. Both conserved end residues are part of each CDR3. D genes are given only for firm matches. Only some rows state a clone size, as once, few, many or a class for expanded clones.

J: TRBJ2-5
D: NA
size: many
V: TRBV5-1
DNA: TGCGCCAGCAGCTTGGGGACAGAGTCGGAGACCCAGTACTTC
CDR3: CASSLGTESETQYF

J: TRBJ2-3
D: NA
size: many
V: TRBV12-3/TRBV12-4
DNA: TGTGCCAGCAGGGCCGGGACACTAGGGGATACGCAGTATTTT
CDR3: CASRAGTLGDTQYF

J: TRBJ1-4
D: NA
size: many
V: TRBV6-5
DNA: TGTGCCAGCAGTTACTCGGGGAGATCTGAAAAACTGTTTTTT
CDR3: CASSYSGRSEKLFF

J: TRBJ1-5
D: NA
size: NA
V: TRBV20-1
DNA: TGCAGTGCTACCTCGGGGCGTAGGGGCAGCAATCAGCCCCAGCATTTT
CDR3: CSATSGRRGSNQPQHF

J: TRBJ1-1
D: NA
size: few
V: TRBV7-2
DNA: TGTGCCAGCAGCTTTTGGGGGGCCGTGAACACTGAAGCTTTCTTT
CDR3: CASSFWGAVNTEAFF

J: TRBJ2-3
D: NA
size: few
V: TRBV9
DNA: TGTGCCAGCAGCCTACCTCCAGATACGCAGTATTTT
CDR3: CASSLPPDTQYF

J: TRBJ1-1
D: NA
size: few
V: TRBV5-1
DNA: TGCGCCAGCAGCCGGTCGAGGAACCCGAACACTGAAGCTTTCTTT
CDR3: CASSRSRNPNTEAFF

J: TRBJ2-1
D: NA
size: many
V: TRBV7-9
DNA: TGTGCCAGCAGCTTAAGGGGAGGTGGGGGGCCCTTTTACAATGAGCAGTTCTTC
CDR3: CASSLRGGGGPFYNEQFF

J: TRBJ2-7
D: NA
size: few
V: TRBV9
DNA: TGTGCCAGCAGCGTAGAAGGGGGTAGCTCCTACGAGCAGTACTTC
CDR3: CASSVEGGSSYEQYF

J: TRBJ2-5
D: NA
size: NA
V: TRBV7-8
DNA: TGTGCCAGCAGCTTAAAAGGGACCCAAGAGACCCAGTACTTC
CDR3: CASSLKGTQETQYF

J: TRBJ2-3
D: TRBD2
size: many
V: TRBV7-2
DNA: TGTGCCAGCAGCTTAGGGCTAGCGGGAGGGCCAACAGATACGCAGTATTTT
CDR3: CASSLGLAGGPTDTQYF

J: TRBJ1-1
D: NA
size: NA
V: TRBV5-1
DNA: TGCGCCAGCAGCTTGGGACAGGCTCTGAGGACTGAAGCTTTCTTT
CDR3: CASSLGQALRTEAFF

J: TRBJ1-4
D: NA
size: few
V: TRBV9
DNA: TGTGCCAGCAGCCGGCCTAGAGACGGGTATGAAAAACTGTTTTTT
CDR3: CASSRPRDGYEKLFF

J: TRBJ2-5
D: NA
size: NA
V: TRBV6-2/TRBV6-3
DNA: TGTGCCAGCAGTTACTCGGAGACCCAGTACTTC
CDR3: CASSYSETQYF

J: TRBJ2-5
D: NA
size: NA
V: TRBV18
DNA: TGTGCCAGCACCCCTGACCGCGGAGAGACCCAGTACTTC
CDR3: CASTPDRGETQYF

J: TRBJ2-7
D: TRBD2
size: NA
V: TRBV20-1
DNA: TGCAGTGCTAGAACCAGCGGGGGCTCCTACGAGCAGTACTTC
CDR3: CSARTSGGSYEQYF

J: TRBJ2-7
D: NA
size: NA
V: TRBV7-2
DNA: TGTGCCAGCACCTTCAGAGACACCACAAAGCCCTACGAGCAGTACTTC
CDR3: CASTFRDTTKPYEQYF

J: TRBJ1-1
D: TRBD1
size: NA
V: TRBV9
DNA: TGTGCCAGCAGCGTGGACAGGGCCACTGAAGCTTTCTTT
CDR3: CASSVDRATEAFF

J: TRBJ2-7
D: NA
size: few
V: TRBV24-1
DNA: TGTGCCACCTCCTGGACAGTGGGCTACGAGCAGTACTTC
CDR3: CATSWTVGYEQYF

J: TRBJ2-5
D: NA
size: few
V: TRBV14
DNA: TGTGCCAGCAGCCAAGATTCCCAGACCCAGTACTTC
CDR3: CASSQDSQTQYF

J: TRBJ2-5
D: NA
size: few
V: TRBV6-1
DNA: TGTGCCAGCAGTCTCCGCGGGGCAGGGCAAGAGACCCAGTACTTC
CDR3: CASSLRGAGQETQYF

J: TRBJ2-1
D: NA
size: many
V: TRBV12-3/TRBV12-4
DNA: TGTGCCAGCAGTCTCCCGTTGTCTCGGTTTGAGCAGTTCTTC
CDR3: CASSLPLSRFEQFF

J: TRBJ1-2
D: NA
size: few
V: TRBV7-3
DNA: TGTGCCAGCAGCTTAACGGGGTACTATGGCTACACCTTC
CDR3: CASSLTGYYGYTF

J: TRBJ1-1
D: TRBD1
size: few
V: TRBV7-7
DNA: TGTGCCAGCAGCCGCATCGGACAGGGGGACACTGAAGCTTTCTTT
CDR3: CASSRIGQGDTEAFF

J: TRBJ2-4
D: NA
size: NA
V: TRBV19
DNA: TGTGCCAGTAGTATAGAGACAGACGTAGCCAAAAACATTCAGTACTTC
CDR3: CASSIETDVAKNIQYF

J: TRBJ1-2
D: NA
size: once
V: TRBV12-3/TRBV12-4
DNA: TGTGCCAGCACTTTTAGAGGTACCCTGAGCTATGGCTACACCTTC
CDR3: CASTFRGTLSYGYTF

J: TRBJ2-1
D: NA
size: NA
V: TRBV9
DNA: TGTGCCAGCAGCGGCACTAGCAGCTCCTACAATGAGCAGTTCTTC
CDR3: CASSGTSSSYNEQFF

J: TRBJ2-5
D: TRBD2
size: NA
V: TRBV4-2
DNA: TGTGCCAGCAGCCACCGAGCGGGAGAACAAGAGACCCAGTACTTC
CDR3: CASSHRAGEQETQYF

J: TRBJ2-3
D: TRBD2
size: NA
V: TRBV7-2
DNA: TGTGCCAGCAGCTTGCGGGACTACACAGATACGCAGTATTTT
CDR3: CASSLRDYTDTQYF

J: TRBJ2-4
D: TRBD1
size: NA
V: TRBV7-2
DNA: TGTGCCAGCAGCGATCACAGGGGGGTGGTCGCCAAAAACATTCAGTACTTC
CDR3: CASSDHRGVVAKNIQYF

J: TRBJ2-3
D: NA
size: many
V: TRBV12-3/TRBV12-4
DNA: TGTGCCAGCAGTTTCCCAGGCCCCACAGATACGCAGTATTTT
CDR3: CASSFPGPTDTQYF

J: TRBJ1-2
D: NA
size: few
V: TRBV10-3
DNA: TGTGCCATCTCCCAGGGGAAGGGCTATGGCTACACCTTC
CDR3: CAISQGKGYGYTF

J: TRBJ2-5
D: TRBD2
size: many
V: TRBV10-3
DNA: TGTGCCATCAGCTCGGGACTAGCGGGAGCCAGTGAGACCCAGTACTTC
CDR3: CAISSGLAGASETQYF

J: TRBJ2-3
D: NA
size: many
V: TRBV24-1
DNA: TGTGCCACCAGCGCAGGTAATCCTACAGATACGCAGTATTTT
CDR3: CATSAGNPTDTQYF

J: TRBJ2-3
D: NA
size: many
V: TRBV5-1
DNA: TGCGCCAGCAGCTTGGCCGGGGGAGATACGCAGTATTTT
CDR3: CASSLAGGDTQYF

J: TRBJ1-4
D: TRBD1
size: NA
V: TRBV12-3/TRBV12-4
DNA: TGTGCCAGCAGTCAGGACAGGATAAATGAAAAACTGTTTTTT
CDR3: CASSQDRINEKLFF

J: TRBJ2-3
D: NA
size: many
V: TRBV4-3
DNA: TGCGCCAGCAGCCAACAGGCTACTAGCACAGATACGCAGTATTTT
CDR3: CASSQQATSTDTQYF

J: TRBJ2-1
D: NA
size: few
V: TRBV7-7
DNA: TGTGCTAGCAGCTTCTCGACTGTGGGCTACAATGAGCAGTTCTTC
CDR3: CASSFSTVGYNEQFF

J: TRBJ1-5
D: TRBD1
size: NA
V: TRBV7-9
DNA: TGTGCCAGCAGCGCGATCTGGACAGGGGGCAATCAGCCCCAGCATTTT
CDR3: CASSAIWTGGNQPQHF

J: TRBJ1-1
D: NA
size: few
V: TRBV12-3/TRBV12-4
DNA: TGTGCCAGCAGTTTGGGGTCGGGGGCCGCTTTCTTT
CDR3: CASSLGSGAAFF

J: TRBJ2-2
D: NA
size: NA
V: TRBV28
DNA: TGTGCCAGCATAAAGTTGGCCGGGGAGCTGTTTTTT
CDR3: CASIKLAGELFF

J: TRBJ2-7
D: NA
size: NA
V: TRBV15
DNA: TGTGCCACCAGCAGACCCACGGGATTCTCCTACGAGCAGTACTTC
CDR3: CATSRPTGFSYEQYF

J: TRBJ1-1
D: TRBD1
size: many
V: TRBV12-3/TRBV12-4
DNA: TGTGCCAGCAGTTTCGGAGGGGGCGGGGAAGCTTTCTTT
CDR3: CASSFGGGGEAFF